By share, the clone carrying this T cell receptor (delta chain) counts as medium-sized. The CDR3 has 27 residues. Looked up from germline, CDR1 is TSWWSYY and CDR2 is QGS. The trim removed 0 bases at V and 0 bases at J, leaving 31 bases unmatched. TCRdb re-identified clones in the RT-PCR reads via CATT. The sample lists approximately 1,000 delta-chain clones; approximately 2.6% were seen once. This entry comes from a study of gamma-delta T cells after stem cell transplantation. Sequenced: gamma-delta T cells. V usage is TRDV1 and J usage is TRDJ1, with 13 bases identical to TRDD3. This clonotype was sampled from a human donor. It is not recorded whose cells these are; they may come from a transplant donor. The CDR3 is CALGELVLRCGFLLGDTASLYTDKLIF. The CDR3 DNA reads as TGTGCTCTTGGGGAACTAGTCCTACGGTGTGGGTTTTTACTGGGGGATACGGCTTCCCTGTACACCGATAAACTCATCTTT.